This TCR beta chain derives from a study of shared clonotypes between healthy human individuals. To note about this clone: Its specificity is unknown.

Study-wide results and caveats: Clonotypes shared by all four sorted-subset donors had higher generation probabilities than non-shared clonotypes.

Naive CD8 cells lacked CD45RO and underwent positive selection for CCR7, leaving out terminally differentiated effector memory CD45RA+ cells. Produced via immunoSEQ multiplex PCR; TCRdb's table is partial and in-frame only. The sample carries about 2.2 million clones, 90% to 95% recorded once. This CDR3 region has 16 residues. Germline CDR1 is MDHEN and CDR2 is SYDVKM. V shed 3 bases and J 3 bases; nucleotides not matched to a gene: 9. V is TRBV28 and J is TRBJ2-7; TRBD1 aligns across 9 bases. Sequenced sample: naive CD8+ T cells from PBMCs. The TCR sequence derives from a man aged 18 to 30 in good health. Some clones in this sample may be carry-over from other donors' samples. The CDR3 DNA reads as TGTGCCAGCAGTTTCCATCCCGGGACAGGGAGCTACGAGCAGTACTTC. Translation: CASSFHPGTGSYEQYF.